This section outlines one T cell receptor beta chain sequence together with its context. This CDR3 has 15 residues. Unmatched junction bases numbered 5, after V lost 1 base and J lost 4 bases. Germline V lookup: CDR1 MGHRA, CDR2 YSYEKL. This entry belongs to a study of regulatory T cells in long-lasting Graves disease. To make TCR beta libraries, researchers used iRepertoire HTBI primers and Arm-PCR of CDR3 regions. TCRdb called the multiplex PCR reads again in MiXCR, with one record for every CDR3 protein. The sample contains a few hundred thousand distinct CDR3 sequences, 12% of which appear only once. Time point of the sample: newly diagnosed GD, antithyroid drugs for less than 3 months. After RNA was extracted from PBMCs, the TCR library was made from it. These data were also filed under a second study, of T cells in Graves' hyperthyroidism and ophthalmopathy. Turning to that study: Thyroid ultrasound, orbital computed tomography, clinical symptoms, and serum thyroxine and TRAb underpinned diagnoses. RT-PCR in the first round (using the HTBI primer set) targeted the TCR CDR3.

The sample in question was peripheral blood mononuclear cells (PBMCs), obtained at new diagnosis, from a patient treated with antithyroid drugs. The chain recombines TRBV4-1 with TRBJ2-7; 9 bases are shared with TRBD2. The TCR was taken from a young woman with Graves disease. CDR3 loop: CASSQVPSGIYEQYF. The CDR3 nucleotides are TGCGCCAGCAGCCAAGTCCCTAGCGGGATATACGAGCAGTACTTC.